The rows below give T cell receptor beta chains drawn from one sample of a study of shared clonotypes between healthy human individuals. Profiled with immunoSEQ multiplex PCR; TCRdb holds only in-frame clones, not every one. This sample yields a few million clones, of which 90% to 97% are seen a single time; over 0.1% belongs to the top ten. Sequenced material: naive CD4+ T cells sorted from blood. Receptor source: a man younger than 30 in good health. The CDR3 runs from the conserved cysteine through the conserved F or W. The D gene is left open where the match is weak. The size entry is marked missing in some rows and otherwise reads once, few, many or a size class.

J: TRBJ2-7
D: -
V: TRBV29-1
size: -
CDR3: CSAWNPGTNEQYF
DNA: TGCAGCGCTTGGAACCCCGGGACAAACGAGCAGTACTTC

J: TRBJ1-1
D: -
V: TRBV5-1
size: -
CDR3: CASSSTGRGNTEAFF
DNA: TGCGCCAGCAGCTCAACGGGGAGGGGGAACACTGAAGCTTTCTTT

J: TRBJ1-6
D: -
V: TRBV2
size: -
CDR3: CANKAVKNSPLHF
DNA: TGTGCCAACAAGGCGGTTAAAAATTCACCCCTCCACTTT

J: TRBJ1-2
D: TRBD1
V: TRBV4-1
size: -
CDR3: CASSQPGQDYGYTF
DNA: TGCGCCAGCAGCCAGCCGGGACAGGACTATGGCTACACCTTC

J: TRBJ2-7
D: TRBD1
V: TRBV5-4
size: -
CDR3: CASSVDRNEQYF
DNA: TGTGCCAGCAGCGTGGACAGGAACGAGCAGTACTTC

J: TRBJ2-3
D: -
V: TRBV12-5
size: -
CDR3: CASGLATLNTQYF
DNA: TGTGCTAGTGGTTTGGCTACACTCAATACGCAGTATTTT

J: TRBJ2-5
D: -
V: TRBV7-9
size: -
CDR3: CASSQRDDRKETQYF
DNA: TGTGCCAGCAGCCAACGTGATGACAGGAAAGAGACCCAGTACTTC

J: TRBJ1-5
D: -
V: TRBV18
size: -
CDR3: CASSPSVPGSNQPQHF
DNA: TGTGCCAGCTCACCCTCGGTTCCTGGGAGCAATCAGCCCCAGCATTTT

J: TRBJ1-1
D: -
V: TRBV28
size: -
CDR3: CASSFLRDTEAFF
DNA: TGTGCCAGCAGTTTCCTTCGGGACACTGAAGCTTTCTTT

J: TRBJ1-6
D: TRBD1
V: TRBV7-9
size: -
CDR3: CASSLEQGEGSPLHF
DNA: TGTGCCAGCAGCTTAGAACAGGGGGAAGGTTCACCCCTCCACTTT

J: TRBJ2-1
D: -
V: TRBV2
size: few
CDR3: CASTLGEQFF
DNA: TGTGCCAGTACCTTGGGTGAGCAGTTCTTC

J: TRBJ1-5
D: -
V: TRBV19
size: -
CDR3: CASSIATVGNQPQHF
DNA: TGTGCCAGTAGTATCGCGACAGTGGGCAATCAGCCCCAGCATTTT

J: TRBJ1-4
D: -
V: TRBV28
size: -
CDR3: CASRRSTNEKLFF
DNA: TGTGCCAGCCGCCGATCAACTAATGAAAAACTGTTTTTT

J: TRBJ2-2
D: TRBD2
V: TRBV5-1
size: -
CDR3: CASSLRPSGDTGELFF
DNA: TGCGCCAGCAGCTTGCGCCCTAGCGGGGACACCGGGGAGCTGTTTTTT

J: TRBJ2-1
D: TRBD2
V: TRBV11-2
size: -
CDR3: CASSPSGVMNEQFF
DNA: TGTGCCAGCAGCCCTAGCGGGGTTATGAATGAGCAGTTCTTC

J: TRBJ1-2
D: -
V: TRBV2
size: -
CDR3: CATTRVDSTLGGYTF
DNA: TGTGCCACCACCAGGGTCGACTCAACGCTGGGTGGCTACACCTTC

J: TRBJ1-2
D: -
V: TRBV10-3
size: -
CDR3: CATRVGGNYGYTF
DNA: TGTGCCACCCGAGTCGGGGGAAACTATGGCTACACCTTC

J: TRBJ2-7
D: TRBD1
V: TRBV25-1
size: -
CDR3: CASSEGTGPYEQYF
DNA: TGTGCCAGCAGTGAGGGGACAGGGCCCTACGAGCAGTACTTC

J: TRBJ1-1
D: -
V: TRBV10-3
size: few
CDR3: CAISTDNMNTEAFF
DNA: TGTGCCATCAGTACGGACAACATGAACACTGAAGCTTTCTTT

J: TRBJ1-4
D: TRBD1
V: TRBV6-1
size: -
CDR3: CATSPWTGANEKLFF
DNA: TGTGCCACTTCACCCTGGACAGGGGCTAATGAAAAACTGTTTTTT

J: TRBJ1-6
D: -
V: TRBV5-1
size: once
CDR3: CASSLDVNSPLHF
DNA: TGCGCCAGCAGCTTGGATGTCAATTCACCCCTCCACTTT

J: TRBJ2-3
D: TRBD2
V: TRBV5-1
size: -
CDR3: CASSLADGLAGGGATDTQYF
DNA: TGCGCCAGCAGCTTGGCCGACGGACTAGCGGGGGGCGGAGCCACAGATACGCAGTATTTT

J: TRBJ2-7
D: -
V: TRBV4-2
size: -
CDR3: CASSQADGMSSYEQYF
DNA: TGTGCCAGTAGCCAAGCTGACGGGATGTCCTCCTACGAGCAGTACTTC

J: TRBJ2-3
D: -
V: TRBV7-2
size: -
CDR3: CASSLQRTDTQYF
DNA: TGTGCCAGCAGCTTGCAGCGCACAGATACGCAGTATTTT

J: TRBJ1-1
D: -
V: TRBV7-3
size: -
CDR3: CASSLNTGQNTEAFF
DNA: TGTGCCAGCAGCCTCAACACAGGGCAGAACACTGAAGCTTTCTTT

J: TRBJ2-7
D: TRBD1
V: TRBV5-4
size: -
CDR3: CASSLQGARAYEQYF
DNA: TGTGCCAGCAGCTTGCAGGGGGCAAGGGCCTACGAGCAGTACTTC

J: TRBJ2-2
D: TRBD1
V: TRBV5-4
size: -
CDR3: CASSSQGAGELFF
DNA: TGTGCCAGCAGCTCCCAGGGGGCCGGGGAGCTGTTTTTT

J: TRBJ2-1
D: TRBD2
V: TRBV4-3
size: -
CDR3: CASSRSVGGGLAGVNEQFF
DNA: TGCGCCAGCAGCCGGAGTGTGGGAGGTGGACTAGCGGGAGTCAATGAGCAGTTCTTC

J: TRBJ1-5
D: -
V: TRBV11-2
size: -
CDR3: CASSLDGKNQPQHF
DNA: TGTGCCAGCAGCTTAGATGGTAAAAATCAGCCCCAGCATTTT

J: TRBJ1-4
D: -
V: TRBV5-1
size: -
CDR3: CASSLDGGRANEKLFF
DNA: TGCGCCAGCAGCTTGGACGGCGGGAGGGCTAATGAAAAACTGTTTTTT

J: TRBJ1-1
D: -
V: TRBV9
size: -
CDR3: CASSVSTVNTEAFF
DNA: TGTGCCAGCAGCGTATCAACAGTGAACACTGAAGCTTTCTTT

J: TRBJ1-4
D: -
V: TRBV4-1
size: once
CDR3: CASSHLKSLNEKLFF
DNA: TGCGCCAGCAGCCATCTCAAAAGCCTCAATGAAAAACTGTTTTTT

J: TRBJ2-5
D: -
V: TRBV7-9
size: once
CDR3: CASSLPGFGETQYF
DNA: TGTGCCAGCAGCTTACCAGGGTTCGGAGAGACCCAGTACTTC

J: TRBJ2-7
D: TRBD2
V: TRBV28
size: -
CDR3: CASKLAGGPYLEQYF
DNA: TGTGCCAGCAAACTGGCGGGGGGGCCGTATCTCGAGCAGTACTTC

J: TRBJ2-7
D: TRBD2
V: TRBV19
size: -
CDR3: CASSLGLASYEQYF
DNA: TGTGCCAGTAGTCTCGGACTAGCTTCCTACGAGCAGTACTTC

J: TRBJ2-7
D: TRBD1
V: TRBV7-2
size: -
CDR3: CASSLGPGGSLYEQYF
DNA: TGTGCCAGCAGCTTAGGGCCAGGGGGTTCCCTTTACGAGCAGTACTTC

J: TRBJ1-5
D: -
V: TRBV6-6
size: -
CDR3: CASSYKGERNQPQHF
DNA: TGTGCCAGCAGTTACAAAGGGGAAAGGAATCAGCCCCAGCATTTT

J: TRBJ2-7
D: -
V: TRBV6-6
size: -
CDR3: CASRRTDEQYF
DNA: TGTGCCAGCAGGCGGACAGACGAGCAGTACTTC

J: TRBJ1-3
D: -
V: TRBV27
size: -
CDR3: CASSSGYSGNTIYF
DNA: TGTGCCAGCAGTTCAGGGTACTCTGGAAACACCATATATTTT

J: TRBJ2-1
D: -
V: TRBV4-2
size: once
CDR3: CASSQELGSWSSYNEQFF
DNA: TGTGCCAGCAGCCAAGAGTTGGGATCCTGGAGCTCCTACAATGAGCAGTTCTTC

J: TRBJ1-4
D: TRBD1
V: TRBV5-1
size: -
CDR3: CASSLGGTGGVYEKLFF
DNA: TGCGCCAGCAGCTTGGGCGGGACAGGGGGCGTTTATGAAAAACTGTTTTTT

J: TRBJ1-1
D: -
V: TRBV9
size: once
CDR3: CASSPFLGGGSTEAFF
DNA: TGTGCCAGCAGCCCCTTCCTCGGCGGCGGGAGCACTGAAGCTTTCTTT